This T cell receptor (beta chain) was profiled in a study of beta chain features in type 1 diabetes. Findings and caveats of the study: Sequencing from cDNA could over-represent high-TCR-expressing cells. All four CD4+ subsets from Type 1 diabetes patients carried moderately but significantly shorter TCRB CDR3s.

Turning to this clone: Antigen: not known.

This CDR3 is 12 amino acids long. Per germline, CDR1 SNHLY and CDR2 FYNNEI. Trimming removed 8 bases at V and 6 bases at J, with 14 bases between. Sorting that relied on CD45RO/CCR7/CD25/CD127/CD95/CD27 yielded CD4+ naive, central memory, regulatory and stem cell-like memory cells. Expressed TCRB transcripts were sequenced, since all the RNA that had been isolated was reverse transcribed. The assay was immunoSEQ multiplex PCR, and TCRdb's table has in-frame clones only and misses some. The data hold some 150,000 clones, with approximately 8.8% observed a single time. The chain combines TRBV2 with TRBJ2-7; perhaps TRBD1 as D (5 bases). The specimen sequenced was central memory CD4+ T cells from blood. This clonotype was sampled from a woman in her twenties or thirties with type 1 diabetes. CDR3 protein: CASSRDNGEQYF. CDR3 sequence (DNA): TGTGCCAGCTCCAGGGATAACGGCGAGCAGTACTTC.